The 16 T cell receptor beta chains below all came from one sample that was sequenced in a study of cytomegalovirus exposure and HLA in healthy donors. It was with 60 Vbeta and 13 Jbeta primers that the PCR ran. The method was immunoSEQ multiplex PCR; TCRdb's version includes in-frame clones alone and lacks a portion of them. The table records fewer than 60,000 clones, 70% to 85% of them present only once. The source material was PBMCs. These receptors came from a woman aged 40-49 years in good health and CMV-seropositive.

In its sample, this clone was seen once. The gene calls are TRBV6-1 and TRBJ1-6, with 9 bases identical to TRBD1. Germline CDR1 MNHNS, CDR2 SASEGT. The CDR3 has 15 residues. V trimming: 5 bases; J trimming: 8 bases; junction bases outside the gene matches: 7. CDR3 region: CASSSGTGIDSPLHF. The CDR3 nucleotides read TGTGCCAGCAGTTCCGGGACAGGGATAGATTCACCCCTCCACTTT.

This clone was counted only a few times. The V call is TRBV19, the J call TRBJ1-2; D gene ambiguous. The CDR3 spans 14 residues. V was trimmed by 3 bases and J by 5 bases, leaving 13 bases between them. In germline, CDR1 is LNHDA, CDR2 SQIVND (reference sequence). CDR3 DNA: TGTGCCAGTAGTATCATCAACATCCAGTATGGCTACACCTTC. Residues: CASSIINIQYGYTF.

The gene calls are TRBV7-2 and TRBJ1-2, with 8 bases lining up with TRBD1. V trimming: 0 bases; J trimming: 4 bases; junction bases outside the gene matches: 7. CDR1 SGHTA and CDR2 FQGNSA come from the germline V gene. The CDR3 loop spans 16 amino acids. DNA of the CDR3: TGTGCCAGCAGCTTAGCCGGTCAGGGGGCCCTCTATGGCTACACCTTC. The encoded protein is CASSLAGQGALYGYTF.

The V and J genes are TRBV2 and TRBJ1-2, with 12 positions matching TRBD1. The CDR3 length is 17 residues. With V trimmed by 5 bases and J by 8 bases, 15 bases remained unmatched. Germline V lookup: CDR1 SNHLY, CDR2 FYNNEI. The CDR3 spells CASSRLAPGQGAFGYTF. The DNA of the CDR3 is TGTGCCAGCAGTCGCCTTGCTCCGGGACAGGGGGCGTTCGGCTACACCTTC.

The chain employs TRBV5-1 and TRBJ2-1; 12 bases map to TRBD2. CDR1 SGHRS and CDR2 YFSETQ come from the germline V gene. This CDR3 has 18 residues. V trimming: 0 bases; J trimming: 4 bases; junction bases outside the gene matches: 8. CDR3 DNA: TGCGCCAGCAGCTTGGCTCCCGCGACTAGCGGGGGATACAATGAGCAGTTCTTC. Its protein product is CASSLAPATSGGYNEQFF.

This clone was counted a few times. The rearrangement joins TRBV19 to TRBJ2-5; a possible D gene is TRBD1 (6 bases). With 0 bases removed from V and 4 bases from J, the gap between germline ends came to 15 bases. The CDR3 runs to 16 residues. CDR1 and CDR2 from the germline V gene are LNHDA and SQIVND (reference sequence). The CDR3 loop is CASSIDLDSGRETQYF. In nucleotides, the CDR3 is TGTGCCAGTAGTATAGATTTGGACAGTGGTCGAGAGACCCAGTACTTC.

The CDR3 bases are TGCGCCAGCAGCCAAGGTCCAGATCAGGGGGCTGAAGCTTTCTTT. Amino acid sequence: CASSQGPDQGAEAFF. The chain links TRBV4-1 to TRBJ1-1, with 7 positions matching TRBD1. The CDR3 has 15 amino acids. Germline CDR1 reads MGHRA; CDR2 reads YSYEKL. Losses at the gene ends were 1 base for V and 6 bases for J; bases not matched to a gene: 8.

The chain links TRBV2 to TRBJ2-5; 15 nucleotides match TRBD2. V shed 4 bases and J 2 bases; nucleotides not matched to a gene: 2. CDR1 SNHLY and CDR2 FYNNEI come from the germline V gene. This CDR3 contains 16 residues. CDR3 nucleotides: TGTGCCAGCAGTGGGGGACTAGCGGGGGGTCAAGAGACCCAGTACTTC. It is translated as CASSGGLAGGQETQYF.

The chain recombines TRBV27 with TRBJ2-3; D uncertain. With 5 bases removed from V and 8 bases from J, the gap between germline ends came to 26 bases. There are 17 residues in the CDR3. Germline V gene sequence: CDR1 MNHEY, CDR2 SMNVEV (reference sequence). CDR3 protein: CASSTDLTPRGRVTQYF. CDR3 coding DNA: TGTGCCAGCAGTACCGACCTGACCCCCCGAGGTCGTGTTACGCAGTATTTT.

The rearrangement uses TRBV30 and TRBJ2-3, with TRBD2 identical over 9 bases. Trimming took 5 bases from V and 0 from J; bases not matched to a gene: 12. The V gene's germline CDR1 is GTSNPN and CDR2 SVGIG (reference sequence). This CDR3 is 17 amino acids long. The CDR3 here is CAWGSSGDYRSTDTQYF. CDR3 DNA sequence: TGTGCCTGGGGGTCTAGCGGGGACTACCGGAGCACAGATACGCAGTATTTT.

The chain carries TRBV6-1 and TRBJ1-2, with D possibly TRBD1 on 5 matching bases. V lost 7 bases, J lost 6 bases, and 18 bases lay in between. Looked up from germline, CDR1 is MNHNS and CDR2 is SASEGT. CDR3 length: 14 residues. For the CDR3, the DNA is TGTGCCAGCACCAAAGGGGCGGCGGCGGATGGCTACACCTTC. Its protein product is CASTKGAAADGYTF.

This clone was seen more than once but under ten times. The CDR3 DNA reads TGTGCCAGCTCAGGGGGGTTGAACACTGAAGCTTTCTTT. Translated, it gives CASSGGLNTEAFF. This chain connects TRBV18 to TRBJ1-1; D perhaps matches TRBD1 (5 bases). CDR1 is KGHSH, CDR2 LQKENI, per germline. The CDR3 runs 13 residues. The V end was cut by 5 bases, the J end by 0 bases, with 7 bases between.

V gene TRBV5-6 combines with J gene TRBJ2-4, with 14 nucleotides matching TRBD2. The CDR3 sequence is 16 residues long. Germline assignment: CDR1 SGHDT and CDR2 YYEEEE. V was clipped by 2 bases and J by 7 bases; unmatched bases: 5. In DNA, the CDR3 is TGTGCCAGCAGCTTATGGGGACTAGCGGGGGAGAACATTCAGTACTTC. Amino acids: CASSLWGLAGENIQYF.

The chain recombines TRBV7-9 with TRBJ2-3; weak D call: TRBD1 (6 bases). This CDR3 contains 16 residues. The germline V gene has CDR1 SEHNR and CDR2 FQNEAQ (reference sequence). Trimming cost V 4 bases and J 1 base, with 15 bases left between them. In DNA form, the CDR3 reads TGTGCCAGCAGCTCTTCTCAGGGGCCCGGCACAGATACGCAGTATTTT. Residues: CASSSSQGPGTDTQYF.

V and J are TRBV23-1 and TRBJ1-3; TRBD1 agrees at 9 bases. TRBV23-1 is an ORF; its function is uncertain. With V trimmed by 3 bases and J by 4 bases, 7 bases remained unmatched. This CDR3 is built from 16 residues. Written as DNA, the CDR3 is TGCGCCAGCAGTCAGCCTTCCGGGACAGGGGGAAACACCATATATTTT. This gives the protein CASSQPSGTGGNTIYF.

The table lists this clone with a few counts. The chain carries TRBV11-2 and TRBJ2-4; D gene uncertain. This CDR3 contains 15 residues. Germline CDR1 is SGHAT and CDR2 is FQNNGV. V lost 4 bases and J lost 0, with 10 bases in between. In DNA form, the CDR3 reads TGTGCCAGCAGCTCCCTACGTTTAGCCAAAAACATTCAGTACTTC. This gives the protein CASSSLRLAKNIQYF.